A selection of T cell receptor beta chains follows, all from one sample in a study of vaccination effects on CD4 cells after COVID-19. Their target antigens are unknown. The repertoire was sequenced with immunoSEQ multiplex PCR; TCRdb's copy has only in-frame clones and lacks some. In the table there are 35,000 to 55,000 clones, around 72% of which are singletons. The sequences come from CD4+ T cells from PBMCs cultured with a peptide pool, collected before COVID-19 vaccination. These receptor sequences come from a human donor who had a prior SARS-CoV-2 infection. The CDR3 runs from the conserved cysteine through the conserved F or W. The D gene is left open where the match is weak. Clone sizes are given selectively: once, few, many, or a class where the clone is expanded.

D	size	V	J	DNA	CDR3
.	few	TRBV12-3/TRBV12-4	TRBJ1-1	TGTGCCAGCAGAAGACAGGCTTACACTGAAGCTTTCTTT	CASRRQAYTEAFF
.	.	TRBV6-2/TRBV6-3	TRBJ2-3	TGTGCCAGCAGCAGCCCGGACTCTTACACAGATACGCAGTATTTT	CASSSPDSYTDTQYF
.	.	TRBV12-3/TRBV12-4	TRBJ1-2	TGTGCCAGCAGGCCTCGGGGCGGCTATGGCTACACCTTC	CASRPRGGYGYTF
TRBD1	.	TRBV7-8	TRBJ2-1	TGTGCCAGCAGCCGGGACAGGCCAACCTACAATGAGCAGTTCTTC	CASSRDRPTYNEQFF
TRBD1	.	TRBV3-1/TRBV3-2	TRBJ1-2	TGTGCCAGCAGCCCAGGGAGGGGGCAACCGTCAGGCTACACCTTC	CASSPGRGQPSGYTF
.	.	TRBV5-6	TRBJ2-1	TGTGCCAGCAGCCCCCCCAGGAGCTCCTACAATGAGCAGTTCTTC	CASSPPRSSYNEQFF
TRBD2	.	TRBV7-9	TRBJ2-5	TGTGCCAGCAGCGCCAGCGGGGGGGAGACCCAGTACTTC	CASSASGGETQYF
.	.	TRBV30	TRBJ1-3	TGTGCCTGGGGTCTCTCTGGAAACACCATATATTTT	CAWGLSGNTIYF
.	.	TRBV29-1	TRBJ2-1	TGCAGCGTTGAAGGTGTCCGGGGGGCAGGTTGGGGTGAGCAGTTCTTC	CSVEGVRGAGWGEQFF
TRBD1	.	TRBV7-2	TRBJ1-1	TGTGCCAGCAGCTTAGTCTTAGGACAGGGGGGGGCGGGTGTCTCTGAAGCTTTCTTT	CASSLVLGQGGAGVSEAFF
.	.	TRBV6-2/TRBV6-3	TRBJ1-5	TGTGCCAGCAGTGCACAGGGTTGGTATCAGCCCCAGCATTTT	CASSAQGWYQPQHF
.	.	TRBV7-2	TRBJ2-5	TGTGCCAGCAGCCCTGGTGAGTCAGCAGAGACCCAGTACTTC	CASSPGESAETQYF
.	.	TRBV5-6	TRBJ2-1	TGTGCCAGCAGCTATGGACCCGGAAGGCGGGAGCAGTTCTTC	CASSYGPGRREQFF
.	few	TRBV3-1/TRBV3-2	TRBJ1-4	TGTGCCAGCAGGGCAAGGGGGTTCGGGGAAAAACTGTTTTTT	CASRARGFGEKLFF
TRBD2	.	TRBV7-8	TRBJ2-5	TGTGCCAGCAGCCGCGCTAGCGGGGGGGTTCGAGAGACCCAGTACTTC	CASSRASGGVRETQYF
TRBD2	.	TRBV19	TRBJ2-5	TGTGCCAGTAGTATAGGGGGTAGCGGGGAGACCCAGTACTTC	CASSIGGSGETQYF
TRBD1	few	TRBV4-2	TRBJ2-5	TGTGCCAGCAGCCATCAGGGGGATATGCGGGAGACCCAGTACTTC	CASSHQGDMRETQYF
.	.	TRBV21-1	TRBJ2-3	TGTGCCAGCAGCAACAACCCATGGGCCAGACTGGGGGAGGAAAGCACAGATACGCAGTATTTT	CASSNNPWARLGEESTDTQYF
.	.	TRBV7-3	TRBJ2-1	TGTGCCAGCAGCTTAATGGCGGGATTAAGCTCCTACAATGAGCAGTTCTTC	CASSLMAGLSSYNEQFF
TRBD2	.	TRBV5-4	TRBJ2-3	TGTGCCAGCAGCCCCAGGACTAGCGCGGCAGATACGCAGTATTTT	CASSPRTSAADTQYF
.	.	TRBV10-3	TRBJ1-3	TGTGCCATCAGTGAGTCGAATTTCATTCGGGGGACTGGAAACACCATATATTTT	CAISESNFIRGTGNTIYF
TRBD1	.	TRBV20-1	TRBJ2-3	TGCAGTGCTAGTGGTGGGACAGGGGACACAGATACGCAGTATTTT	CSASGGTGDTDTQYF
TRBD2	.	TRBV11-2	TRBJ2-2	TGTGCCAGCAGCTCCGGACTAGCGGGAGGGGAGCTGTTTTTT	CASSSGLAGGELFF
.	.	TRBV7-2	TRBJ1-5	TGTGCCAGCAGCTTAGGTCGACAGAACAATCAGCCCCAGCATTTT	CASSLGRQNNQPQHF
.	.	TRBV27	TRBJ1-6	TGTGCCAGCAGTTTCGACGGCCAAGGTCACAATTCACCCCTCCACTTT	CASSFDGQGHNSPLHF
.	once	TRBV4-3	TRBJ1-6	TGCGCCAGCAGCCAAGAGCTTCCTTACCAAGGCAATTCACCCCTCCACTTT	CASSQELPYQGNSPLHF
.	.	TRBV5-1	TRBJ1-2	TGCGCCAGCAGCCTTGGGTACAGGGACGGTGGCTACACCTTC	CASSLGYRDGGYTF
.	.	TRBV5-1	TRBJ2-1	TGCGCCAGCAGCTTGGGGATATACTACAATGAGCAGTTCTTC	CASSLGIYYNEQFF
.	.	TRBV19	TRBJ2-3	TGTGCCAGTAGTATTGCGGCAGGCCGGCCAGATACGCAGTATTTT	CASSIAAGRPDTQYF
.	.	TRBV24-1	TRBJ1-5	TGTGCCACCAGTGATTTGAATCAGCCCCAGCATTTT	CATSDLNQPQHF
.	once	TRBV6-1	TRBJ2-7	TGTGCCAGCAGTGAGGGGGAGCGGTTCCGATCCTACGAGCAGTACTTC	CASSEGERFRSYEQYF
.	.	TRBV7-9	TRBJ1-4	TGTGCCAGCAGCTTAGTGCCGGGGCCAACTAATGAAAAACTGTTTTTT	CASSLVPGPTNEKLFF
.	few	TRBV7-2	TRBJ2-7	TGTGCCAGCAGGGGGGGACAGTCCCGCTACGAGCAGTACTTC	CASRGGQSRYEQYF
.	few	TRBV4-2	TRBJ1-2	TGTGCCAGCAGCCAAGATACGGGTGGCTACACCTTC	CASSQDTGGYTF
.	few	TRBV12-3/TRBV12-4	TRBJ2-7	TGTGCCAGCGGAAGGCGGAGCTCCTACGAGCAGTACTTC	CASGRRSSYEQYF
TRBD2	.	TRBV9	TRBJ2-1	TGTGCCAGCAGCGTAGGGGGACTAGCGGGAAACAATGAGCAGTTCTTC	CASSVGGLAGNNEQFF
.	few	TRBV29-1	TRBJ2-1	TGCAGCGTTGAAAGGTCCAACCTCCGGGATGAGCAGTTCTTC	CSVERSNLRDEQFF